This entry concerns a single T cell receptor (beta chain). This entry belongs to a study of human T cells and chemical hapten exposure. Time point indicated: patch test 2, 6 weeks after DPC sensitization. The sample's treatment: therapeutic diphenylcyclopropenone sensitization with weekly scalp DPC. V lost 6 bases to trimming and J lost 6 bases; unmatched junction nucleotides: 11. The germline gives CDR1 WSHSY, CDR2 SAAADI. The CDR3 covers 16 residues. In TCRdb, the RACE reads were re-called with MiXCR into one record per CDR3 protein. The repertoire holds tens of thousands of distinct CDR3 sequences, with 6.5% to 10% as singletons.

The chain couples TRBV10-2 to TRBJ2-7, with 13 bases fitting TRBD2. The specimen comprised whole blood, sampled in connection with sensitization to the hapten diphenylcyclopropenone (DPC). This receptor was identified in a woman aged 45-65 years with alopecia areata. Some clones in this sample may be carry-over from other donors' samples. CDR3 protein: CASSLTSGRSPAEQYF. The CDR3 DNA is TGCGCCAGCAGCCTGACTAGCGGGAGGAGCCCGGCCGAGCAGTACTTC.